These 5 T cell receptor beta chains were sequenced from one sample in a study of blood T cells in healthy people across ages. Alongside a J-beta primer mix, a sample-barcoded 5' primer served in a second PCR lasting about 6 to 12 cycles. TCRdb fed the 5' RACE reads into MiXCR, producing one record per CDR3 protein. The sample shows fewer than 600,000 distinct CDR3 sequences, around 27% of them seen only once. Another study also made use of these data, one on T cells of mothers and their children.

The sequencing input was blood. The receptors derive from a boy aged 2 to 9 in good health.

This clonotype has only a few counts. This chain connects TRBV6-5 to TRBJ2-5, with a tentative D call TRBD2 (7 bases). The J call may be mistaken, given a closer DNA end match to TRBJ2-1. The germline V gene has CDR1 MNHEY and CDR2 SVGAGI. CDR3 size: 19 residues. CDR3 in amino acids: CASSYSGGWGGSPYNEQFF. The DNA for the CDR3 is TGTGCCAGCAGTTACTCAGGGGGGTGGGGCGGGAGCCCTTACAATGAGCAGTTCTTC.

This clonotype was counted between two and nine times. The chain uses TRBV29-1 and TRBJ1-2, with 12 bases lining up with TRBD1. Per germline, CDR1 SQVTM and CDR2 ANQGSEA. CDR3 length: 14 residues. V lost 0 bases, J lost 8 bases, and 4 bases stayed unmatched. The CDR3, as DNA: TGCAGCGTTGAAGATCCGGGACAGGGGGCCGGCTACACCTTC. As protein: CSVEDPGQGAGYTF.

This sequence joins TRBV29-1 and TRBJ2-3; 8 nucleotides match TRBD2. Germline loops: CDR1 SQVTM, CDR2 ANQGSEA. This CDR3 is 15 amino acids long. Losses at the gene ends were 8 bases for V and 0 bases for J; bases not matched to a gene: 10. The CDR3 region has the DNA TGCAGCTCCCACGGTTTAGCGGGGAGCACAGATACGCAGTATTTT. This codes for CSSHGLAGSTDTQYF.

This clonotype was observed once. The chain joins TRBV10-3 to TRBJ2-4, with 16 bases matching TRBD2. V was clipped by 4 bases and J by 0 bases; unmatched bases: 9. This CDR3 region has 20 residues. Looked up from germline, CDR1 is ENHRY and CDR2 is SYGVKD. The CDR3 loop is CAISATGLAGGDLAKNIQYF. In DNA, the CDR3 is TGTGCCATCAGTGCCACGGGACTAGCGGGGGGGGATTTAGCCAAAAACATTCAGTACTTC.

This chain uses TRBV9 with TRBJ1-2, with D uncertain. V gave up 3 bases and J gave up 6 bases, with 9 bases separating them. The CDR3 covers 12 residues. The germline V gene has CDR1 SGDLS and CDR2 YYNGEE. Here the CDR3 reads CASSDLTDGYTF. Written as DNA, the CDR3 is TGTGCCAGCAGCGACCTAACGGATGGCTACACCTTC.